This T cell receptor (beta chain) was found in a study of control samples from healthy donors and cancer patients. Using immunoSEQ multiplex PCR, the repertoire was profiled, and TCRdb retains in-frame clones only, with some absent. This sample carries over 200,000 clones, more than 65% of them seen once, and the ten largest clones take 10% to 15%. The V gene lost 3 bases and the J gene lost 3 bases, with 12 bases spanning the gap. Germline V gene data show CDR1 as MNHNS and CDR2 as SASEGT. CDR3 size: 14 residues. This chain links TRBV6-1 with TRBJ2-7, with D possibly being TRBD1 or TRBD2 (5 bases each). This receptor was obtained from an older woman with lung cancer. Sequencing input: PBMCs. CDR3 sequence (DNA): TGTGCCAGCAGTGATCGGGACCTCCACTACGAGCAGTACTTC. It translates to CASSDRDLHYEQYF.